This TCR beta chain was captured by sequencing in a study of blood T cell repertoires in COVID-19. At the level of the study: COVID-19 samples collected from the United States, Italy and Spain covered acute and convalescent phases.

Germline V gene data show CDR1 as KGHSH and CDR2 as LQKENI. CDR3 length equals 17 residues. Losses at the gene ends were 1 base for V and 1 base for J; bases not matched to a gene: 4. Profiled with immunoSEQ multiplex PCR; TCRdb holds only in-frame clones, not every one. Among 200,000 to 300,000 clones, 84% were seen once, and the ten largest hold under 4.5%. The chain uses TRBV18 and TRBJ2-3; 11 bases match TRBD2. Sequences were obtained from peripheral blood. The source of this sequence is a man aged 50 or older with acute or convalescent COVID-19. As DNA, the CDR3 is TGTGCCAGCTCACCACTCATACTAGCGGGGGGCACAGATACGCAGTATTTT. Protein sequence: CASSPLILAGGTDTQYF.